Below, one T cell receptor beta chain is given with its context. Its antigen remains unidentified. The CDR3 is 15 amino acids. The entry originates in a study of T cells expressing NK-cell markers. About the study: Repertoire data for TCR beta were derived from sorted T cells (CD3+CD56+NKG2C+, CD3+CD56+NKG2C- and CD3+CD56-NKG2C+). Serological testing identified most of the eight sequenced donors as HCMV-seropositive and one as seronegative. Findings of the study overall: Dominant NKG2C+ clonotypes in five to seven donors made up roughly 1.0-7.0% of CD8+ T cells.

Researchers built TCR beta cDNA using 5'RACE template switching with UMIs. TCRdb re-analyzed the 5' RACE reads; it lists each CDR3 protein once, without DNA. Its table lists some 410,000 distinct CDR3 sequences. The chain employs TRBV23-1 and TRBJ2-7; there is no DNA to check the TCRdb D call of TRBD1. TRBV23-1 is noted as an ORF with a role that remains uncertain. The TCR sequence derives from a woman between 18 and 70 years old in good health. The sample taken for sequencing was blood T cells: a sorted CD56 or NKG2C T cell subset, CD4+ or CD8+ T cells, or bulk PBMC T cells (not recorded which). CDR3 loop: CASSPGRGTPGEQYF.